A selection of T cell receptor beta chains follows, all from one sample in a study of blood T cell repertoires in COVID-19. This table comes from immunoSEQ multiplex PCR, and its TCRdb copy is limited to in-frame clones, with some not included. Of more than 60,000 clones detected, roughly 80% appear once; the ten largest clones hold under 50%. Sample: peripheral blood. These receptors came from a human donor in a cohort sampled during active COVID-19. CDR3s include the opening cysteine and the closing phenylalanine or tryptophan. The order of the fields is V gene, D gene, J gene, clone size, CDR3 protein, CDR3 DNA. The D gene is left open where the match is weak. Where a row states a size, it is once, few, many or the class of an expanded clone; other rows omit it.

TRBV9	TRBD1	TRBJ2-7	-	CASSLSVGTGENEQYF	TGTGCCAGCAGCCTAAGTGTGGGGACAGGGGAAAACGAGCAGTACTTC
TRBV18	-	TRBJ1-6	once	CASSPTGINSPLHF	TGTGCCAGCTCACCCACGGGAATTAATTCACCCCTCCACTTT
TRBV5-1	-	TRBJ2-5	once	CASSSSSTEETQYF	TGCGCCAGCAGCTCCTCGTCGACAGAAGAGACCCAGTACTTC
TRBV2	-	TRBJ1-5	-	CASSIRDTLSPQHF	TGTGCCAGCAGCATACGGGACACCCTTTCGCCCCAGCATTTT
TRBV4-3	TRBD1	TRBJ1-5	once	CASSPDRNQPQHF	TGCGCCAGCAGCCCGGACAGGAATCAGCCCCAGCATTTT
TRBV7-3	-	TRBJ2-1	-	CASSLSQGPYNEQFF	TGTGCCAGCAGCTTAAGCCAGGGCCCTTACAATGAGCAGTTCTTC
TRBV3-1/TRBV3-2	-	TRBJ1-3	once	CASSRWNRVSGNTIYF	TGTGCCAGCAGCCGATGGAACAGGGTTTCGGGAAACACCATATATTTT
TRBV10-1	TRBD1	TRBJ1-4	-	CASEGGGQGGEKLFF	TGCGCCAGCGAGGGGGGGGGACAGGGCGGTGAAAAACTGTTTTTT
TRBV9	TRBD2	TRBJ2-3	-	CASSVPGTSLTDTQYF	TGTGCCAGCAGCGTTCCCGGGACTAGCCTCACAGATACGCAGTATTTT
TRBV6-2/TRBV6-3	-	TRBJ1-1	-	CASSNEVRAKAFF	TGTGCCAGCAGTAACGAGGTCAGGGCAAAGGCTTTCTTT
TRBV10-1	TRBD1	TRBJ2-7	once	CASSEGQGGLYEQYF	TGCGCCAGCAGTGAGGGACAGGGGGGTCTCTACGAGCAGTACTTC
TRBV6-6	TRBD1	TRBJ2-1	-	CASIKTGGWNEQFF	TGTGCCAGCATCAAGACAGGGGGTTGGAATGAGCAGTTCTTC
TRBV18	-	TRBJ1-4	-	CASSFQNEKLFF	TGTGCCAGCTCATTTCAGAATGAAAAACTGTTTTTT
TRBV7-6	TRBD2	TRBJ2-5	-	CASSLGGPGGQETQYF	TGTGCCAGCAGCTTAGGTGGCCCCGGGGGGCAAGAGACCCAGTACTTC
TRBV2	-	TRBJ1-5	-	CASSEGAGWNGNQPQHF	TGTGCCAGCAGTGAAGGTGCAGGGTGGAACGGCAATCAGCCCCAGCATTTT
TRBV11-2	-	TRBJ1-5	many	CASSLQGGSQPQHF	TGTGCCAGCAGCTTACAGGGCGGTTCCCAGCCCCAGCATTTT
TRBV5-1	-	TRBJ1-1	-	CASSLARGEAEAFF	TGCGCCAGCAGCTTGGCCCGGGGGGAGGCTGAAGCTTTCTTT
TRBV2	-	TRBJ1-4	-	CASSEGGPEEKLFF	TGTGCCAGCAGTGAAGGGGGGCCCGAAGAAAAACTGTTTTTT
TRBV19	TRBD2	TRBJ2-5	once	CASHSGGARETQYF	TGTGCCAGCCATAGCGGGGGGGCCAGGGAGACCCAGTACTTC
TRBV5-8	-	TRBJ1-4	-	CASSLRTRDEKLFF	TGTGCCAGCAGCTTACGGACGAGGGATGAAAAACTGTTTTTT
TRBV12-5	-	TRBJ1-5	-	CASGLVLWAGRNQPQHF	TGTGCTAGTGGTTTGGTACTATGGGCAGGGCGCAATCAGCCCCAGCATTTT
TRBV5-1	TRBD1	TRBJ2-5	-	CASTTGLETQYF	TGCGCCAGCACGACAGGGTTAGAGACCCAGTACTTC
TRBV11-3	-	TRBJ2-5	-	CASRFPGETQYF	TGTGCCAGCAGATTTCCGGGGGAGACCCAGTACTTC
TRBV30	-	TRBJ1-6	-	CAWSVTQGGPLHF	TGTGCCTGGAGTGTGACACAAGGAGGACCCCTCCACTTT
TRBV19	TRBD1	TRBJ2-5	-	CASSADRVETQYF	TGTGCCAGTAGCGCGGACAGGGTCGAGACCCAGTACTTC
TRBV28	-	TRBJ1-1	-	CASSLSEGGNTEAFF	TGTGCCAGCAGTTTATCGGAGGGTGGGAACACTGAAGCTTTCTTT
TRBV18	TRBD1	TRBJ1-6	-	CASSPGDRGPYNSPLHF	TGTGCCAGCTCACCAGGCGACAGGGGCCCCTATAATTCACCCCTCCACTTT
TRBV20-1	TRBD2	TRBJ2-7	once	CSASTGGATYEQYF	TGCAGTGCTAGTACGGGGGGGGCCACCTACGAGCAGTACTTC
TRBV4-1	TRBD1	TRBJ2-5	-	CASSRPGTGQETQYF	TGCGCCAGCAGCCGCCCCGGGACAGGACAAGAGACCCAGTACTTC
TRBV30	-	TRBJ1-1	-	CAWSVQGNEAFF	TGTGCCTGGAGTGTACAGGGAAATGAAGCTTTCTTT
TRBV1	-	TRBJ1-2	once	CTSSHTKPGLNYGYTF	TGCACCAGCAGCCACACGAAACCGGGACTTAACTATGGCTACACCTTC
TRBV5-4	-	TRBJ2-5	-	CASSLFSGETQYF	TGTGCCAGCAGCTTGTTTTCAGGGGAGACCCAGTACTTC
TRBV19	TRBD1	TRBJ2-2	-	CASSSGQGVLAGELFF	TGTGCCAGTAGTTCGGGACAGGGGGTTCTTGCCGGGGAGCTGTTTTTT
TRBV24-1	-	TRBJ2-1	-	CATSDRLASNEQFF	TGTGCCACCAGTGATAGGTTGGCTAGTAATGAGCAGTTCTTC
TRBV6-5	TRBD2	TRBJ2-1	-	CASKPGLLGEQFF	TGTGCCAGCAAGCCGGGACTACTCGGTGAGCAGTTCTTC
TRBV24-1	-	TRBJ2-5	-	CATSDSGYSQETQYF	TGTGCCACCAGTGACTCGGGATACAGCCAAGAGACCCAGTACTTC
TRBV7-2	-	TRBJ1-1	-	CASSLTGRGGNTEAFF	TGTGCCAGCAGCTTAACTGGGAGAGGAGGGAACACTGAAGCTTTCTTT
TRBV10-1	TRBD1	TRBJ2-3	-	CASSERGQADTQYF	TGCGCCAGCAGTGAAAGGGGGCAAGCAGATACGCAGTATTTT
TRBV5-1	TRBD1	TRBJ1-1	-	CASSLVVTGVTEAFF	TGCGCCAGCAGCTTGGTGGTCACAGGGGTCACTGAAGCTTTCTTT
TRBV5-1	TRBD1	TRBJ1-3	few	CASSLGQVDSGNTIYF	TGCGCCAGCAGCCTGGGACAGGTGGATTCTGGAAACACCATATATTTT
TRBV7-9	TRBD1	TRBJ1-1	few	CASSARGQMNTEAFF	TGTGCCAGCAGCGCGAGGGGACAGATGAACACTGAAGCTTTCTTT
TRBV9	-	TRBJ2-1	-	CASSFQGSEQFF	TGTGCCAGCAGCTTTCAGGGGAGTGAGCAGTTCTTC
TRBV6-5	-	TRBJ1-2	once	CASSTLRGNYGYTF	TGTGCCAGCAGCACCCTTCGGGGAAACTATGGCTACACCTTC
TRBV18	-	TRBJ1-1	once	CASSPRTEMNTEAFF	TGTGCCAGCTCACCCCGGACAGAAATGAACACTGAAGCTTTCTTT
TRBV27	-	TRBJ2-6	-	CASSPAPGAGANVLTF	TGTGCCAGCAGTCCCGCCCCAGGGGCCGGGGCCAACGTCCTGACTTTC
TRBV6-1	TRBD1	TRBJ1-2	-	CASSENRGYGYTF	TGTGCCAGCAGTGAGAACAGGGGCTATGGCTACACCTTC
TRBV25-1	-	TRBJ1-2	once	CASSEQGLSGYTF	TGTGCCAGCAGTGAACAGGGGCTAAGTGGCTACACCTTC
TRBV7-3	-	TRBJ1-1	-	CASSSGGSSTEAFF	TGTGCCAGCAGCTCGGGGGGGAGCAGCACTGAAGCTTTCTTT
TRBV27	-	TRBJ2-4	-	CASRPAGFNIQYF	TGTGCCAGCCGTCCGGCAGGGTTCAACATTCAGTACTTC
TRBV19	TRBD2	TRBJ2-2	-	CASTGGAEANTGELFF	TGTGCCAGTACCGGGGGGGCAGAAGCGAACACCGGGGAGCTGTTTTTT
TRBV2	-	TRBJ1-1	once	CASSGTSENTEAFF	TGTGCCAGCAGTGGGACATCGGAGAACACTGAAGCTTTCTTT